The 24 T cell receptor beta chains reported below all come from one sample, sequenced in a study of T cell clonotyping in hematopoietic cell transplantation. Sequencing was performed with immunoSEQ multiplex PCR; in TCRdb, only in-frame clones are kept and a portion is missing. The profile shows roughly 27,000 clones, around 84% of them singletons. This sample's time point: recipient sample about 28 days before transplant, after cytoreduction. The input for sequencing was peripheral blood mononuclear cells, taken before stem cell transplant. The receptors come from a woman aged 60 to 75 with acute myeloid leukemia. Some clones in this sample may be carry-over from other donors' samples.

CDR3 nucleotides: TGTGCCAGTAAGTCTAGCGGGCGCACAGATACGCAGTATTTT. It translates to CASKSSGRTDTQYF. The genes are TRBV19 and TRBJ2-3, with 8 bases aligning to TRBD2. In germline, CDR1 is LNHDA, CDR2 SQIVND (reference sequence). The CDR3 is made up of 14 amino acids. The V segment lost 7 bases and the J segment 1 base; nucleotides outside the gene matches: 4.

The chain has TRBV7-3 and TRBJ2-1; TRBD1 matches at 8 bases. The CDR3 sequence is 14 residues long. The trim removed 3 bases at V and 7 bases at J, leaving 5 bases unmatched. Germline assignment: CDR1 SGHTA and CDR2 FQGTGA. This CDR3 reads CASSFLGQVNEQFF. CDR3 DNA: TGTGCCAGCAGCTTCCTGGGACAGGTGAATGAGCAGTTCTTC. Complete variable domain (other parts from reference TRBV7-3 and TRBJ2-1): GAGVSQTPSNKVTEKGKYVELRCDPISGHTALYWYRQSLGQGPEFLIYFQGTGAADDSGLPNDRFFAVRPEGSVSTLKIQRTERGDSAVYLCASSFLGQVNEQFFGPGTRLTVL.

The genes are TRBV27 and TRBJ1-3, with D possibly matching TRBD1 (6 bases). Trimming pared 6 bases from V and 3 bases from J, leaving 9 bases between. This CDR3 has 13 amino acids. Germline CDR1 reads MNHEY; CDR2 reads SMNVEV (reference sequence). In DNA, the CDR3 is TGTGCCAGCAGACAGGGATTTGGAAACACCATATATTTT. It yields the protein CASRQGFGNTIYF.

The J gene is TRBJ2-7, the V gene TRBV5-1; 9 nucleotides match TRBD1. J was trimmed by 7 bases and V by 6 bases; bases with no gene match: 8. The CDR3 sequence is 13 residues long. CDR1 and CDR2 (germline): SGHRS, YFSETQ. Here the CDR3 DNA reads TGCGCCAGCACCATTCGACAGGGGGGAGAGCAGTACTTC. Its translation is CASTIRQGGEQYF.

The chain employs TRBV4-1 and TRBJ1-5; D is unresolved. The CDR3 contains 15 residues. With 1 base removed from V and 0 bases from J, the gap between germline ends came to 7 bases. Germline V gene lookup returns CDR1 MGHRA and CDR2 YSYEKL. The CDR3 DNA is TGCGCCAGCAGCCAAGTACAGTATAGCAATCAGCCCCAGCATTTT. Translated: CASSQVQYSNQPQHF.

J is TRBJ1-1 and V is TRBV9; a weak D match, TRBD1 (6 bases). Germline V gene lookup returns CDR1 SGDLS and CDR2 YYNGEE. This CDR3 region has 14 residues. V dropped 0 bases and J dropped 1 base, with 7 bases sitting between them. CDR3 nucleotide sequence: TGTGCCAGCAGCGTAGAAGGGGGGAACACTGAAGCTTTCTTT. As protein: CASSVEGGNTEAFF.

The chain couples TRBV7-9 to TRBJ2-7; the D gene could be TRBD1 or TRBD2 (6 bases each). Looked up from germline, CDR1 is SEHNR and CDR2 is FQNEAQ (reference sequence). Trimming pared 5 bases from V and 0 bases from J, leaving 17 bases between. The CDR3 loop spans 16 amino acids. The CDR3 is CASSDPGALSSYEQYF. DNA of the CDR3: TGTGCCAGCAGCGACCCGGGGGCCTTATCCTCCTACGAGCAGTACTTC.

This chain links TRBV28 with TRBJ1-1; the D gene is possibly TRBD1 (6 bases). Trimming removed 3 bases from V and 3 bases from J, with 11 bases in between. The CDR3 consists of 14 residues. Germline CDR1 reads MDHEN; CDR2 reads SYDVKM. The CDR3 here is CASSFRGMYTEAFF. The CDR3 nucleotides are TGTGCCAGCAGTTTCAGGGGCATGTACACTGAAGCTTTCTTT. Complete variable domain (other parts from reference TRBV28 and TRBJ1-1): DVKVTQSSRYLVKRTGEKVFLECVQDMDHENMFWYRQDPGLGLRLIYFSYDVKMKEKGDIPEGYSVSREKKERFSLILESASTNQTSMYLCASSFRGMYTEAFFGQGTRLTVV.

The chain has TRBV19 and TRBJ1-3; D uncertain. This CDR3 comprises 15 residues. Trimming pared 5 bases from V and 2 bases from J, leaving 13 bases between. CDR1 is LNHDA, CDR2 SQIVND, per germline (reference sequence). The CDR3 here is CASSSRTAAGNTIYF. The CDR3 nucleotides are TGTGCCAGTAGTTCCCGGACGGCCGCTGGAAACACCATATATTTT.

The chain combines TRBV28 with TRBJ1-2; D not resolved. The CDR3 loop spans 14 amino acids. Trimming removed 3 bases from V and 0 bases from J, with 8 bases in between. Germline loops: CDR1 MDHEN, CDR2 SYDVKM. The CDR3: CASSFETSNYGYTF. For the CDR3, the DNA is TGTGCCAGCAGTTTCGAGACTTCTAACTATGGCTACACCTTC.

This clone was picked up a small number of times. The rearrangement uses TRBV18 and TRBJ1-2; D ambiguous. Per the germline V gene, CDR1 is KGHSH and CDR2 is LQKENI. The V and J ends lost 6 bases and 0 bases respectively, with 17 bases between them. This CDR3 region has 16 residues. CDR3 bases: TGTGCCAGCTCCCACAGACCCGAAGAATCTAACTATGGCTACACCTTC. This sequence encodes CASSHRPEESNYGYTF.

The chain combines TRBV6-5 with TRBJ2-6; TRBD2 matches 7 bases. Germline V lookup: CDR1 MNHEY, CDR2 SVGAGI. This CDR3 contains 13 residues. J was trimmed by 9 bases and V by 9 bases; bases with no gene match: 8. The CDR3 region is CASKRDALNVLTF. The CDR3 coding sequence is TGTGCCAGTAAGCGGGACGCCCTCAACGTCCTGACTTTC.

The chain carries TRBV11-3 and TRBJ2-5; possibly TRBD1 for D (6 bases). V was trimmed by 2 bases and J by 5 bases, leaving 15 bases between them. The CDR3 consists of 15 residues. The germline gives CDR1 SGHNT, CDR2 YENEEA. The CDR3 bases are TGTGCCAGCAGCTTAAGATATCGGCAGGGGGAGACCCAGTACTTC. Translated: CASSLRYRQGETQYF.

The CDR3 bases are TGCGCCAGCAGTTACGCCACAGGGGGCCCAAGGACTGAAGCTTTCTTT. It translates to CASSYATGGPRTEAFF. The rearrangement uses TRBV5-1 and TRBJ1-1, with TRBD1 identical over 9 bases. Germline values: CDR1 SGHRS, CDR2 YFSETQ. Trimming took 5 bases from V and 5 from J; bases not matched to a gene: 13. The CDR3 has 16 residues.

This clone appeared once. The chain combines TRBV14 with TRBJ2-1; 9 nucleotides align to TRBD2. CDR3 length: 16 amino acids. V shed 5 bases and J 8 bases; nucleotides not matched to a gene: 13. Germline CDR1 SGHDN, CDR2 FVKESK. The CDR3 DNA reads TGTGCCAGCAGCGGGGATAAGCGGGAGGCGGGGTATGAGCAGTTCTTC. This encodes CASSGDKREAGYEQFF.

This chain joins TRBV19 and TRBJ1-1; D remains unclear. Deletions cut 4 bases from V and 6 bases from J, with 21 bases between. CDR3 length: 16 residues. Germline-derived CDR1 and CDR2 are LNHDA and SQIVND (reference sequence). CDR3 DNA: TGTGCCAGTAGTAGAAACACTCCCGCCCGGATCCCTGAAGCTTTCTTT. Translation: CASSRNTPARIPEAFF. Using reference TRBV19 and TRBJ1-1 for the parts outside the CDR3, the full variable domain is DGGITQSPKYLFRKEGQNVTLSCEQNLNHDAMYWYRQDPGQGLRLIYYSQIVNDFQKGDIAEGYSVSREKKESFPLTVTSAQKNPTAFYLCASSRNTPARIPEAFFGQGTRLTVV.

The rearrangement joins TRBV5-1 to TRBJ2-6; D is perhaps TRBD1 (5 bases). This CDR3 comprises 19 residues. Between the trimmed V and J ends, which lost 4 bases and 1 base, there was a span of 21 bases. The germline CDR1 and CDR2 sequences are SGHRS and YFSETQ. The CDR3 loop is CASSPTRALKRSGANVLTF. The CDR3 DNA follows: TGCGCCAGCAGCCCAACCAGGGCTCTGAAAAGATCTGGGGCCAACGTCCTGACTTTC.

The CDR3 here is CASSLTGNTEAFF. For the CDR3, the DNA is TGTGCCAGCAGCTTGACGGGGAACACTGAAGCTTTCTTT. The V and J genes are TRBV5-6 and TRBJ1-1; no firm D call. Between the trimmed V and J ends, which lost 1 base and 1 base, there was a span of 5 bases. The CDR3 is 13 amino acids. Germline-derived CDR1 and CDR2 are SGHDT and YYEEEE.

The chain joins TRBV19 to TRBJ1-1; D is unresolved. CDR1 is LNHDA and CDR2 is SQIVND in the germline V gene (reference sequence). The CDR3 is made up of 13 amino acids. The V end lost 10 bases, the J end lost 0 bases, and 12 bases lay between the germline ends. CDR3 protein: CATTTRLNTEAFF. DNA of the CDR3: TGTGCCACTACTACGCGGCTGAACACTGAAGCTTTCTTT. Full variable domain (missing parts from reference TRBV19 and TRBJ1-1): DGGITQSPKYLFRKEGQNVTLSCEQNLNHDAMYWYRQDPGQGLRLIYYSQIVNDFQKGDIAEGYSVSREKKESFPLTVTSAQKNPTAFYLCATTTRLNTEAFFGQGTRLTVV.

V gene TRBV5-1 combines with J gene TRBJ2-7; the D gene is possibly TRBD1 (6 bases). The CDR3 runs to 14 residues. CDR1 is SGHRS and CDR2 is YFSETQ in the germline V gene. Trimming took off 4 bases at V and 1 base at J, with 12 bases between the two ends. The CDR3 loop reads CASSPRQASYEQYF. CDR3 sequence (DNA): TGCGCCAGCAGCCCGAGACAGGCATCCTACGAGCAGTACTTC.

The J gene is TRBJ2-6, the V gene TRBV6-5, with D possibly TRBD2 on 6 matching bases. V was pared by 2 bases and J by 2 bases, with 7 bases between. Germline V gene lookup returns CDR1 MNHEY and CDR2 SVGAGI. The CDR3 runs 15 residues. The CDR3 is CASSYGGAGANVLTF. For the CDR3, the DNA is TGTGCCAGCAGTTACGGAGGGGCTGGGGCCAACGTCCTGACTTTC.

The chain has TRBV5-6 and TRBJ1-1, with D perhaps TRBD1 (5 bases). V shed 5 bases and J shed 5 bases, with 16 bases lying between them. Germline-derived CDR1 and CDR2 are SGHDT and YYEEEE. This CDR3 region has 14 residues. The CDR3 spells CASRLTAVETEAFF. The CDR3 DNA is TGTGCCAGCAGGTTGACAGCGGTGGAGACTGAAGCTTTCTTT.

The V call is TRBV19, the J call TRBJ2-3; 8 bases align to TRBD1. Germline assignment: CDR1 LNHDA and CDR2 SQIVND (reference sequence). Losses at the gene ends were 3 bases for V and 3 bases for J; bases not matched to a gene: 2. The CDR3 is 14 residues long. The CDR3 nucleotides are TGTGCCAGTAGTATCGACAGGGGAACAGATACGCAGTATTTT. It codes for CASSIDRGTDTQYF.

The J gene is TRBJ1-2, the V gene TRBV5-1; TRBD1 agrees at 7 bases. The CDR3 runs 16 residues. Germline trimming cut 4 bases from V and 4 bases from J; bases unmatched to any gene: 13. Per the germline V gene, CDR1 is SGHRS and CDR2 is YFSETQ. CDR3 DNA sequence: TGCGCCAGCAGCCCCCAGGGGGGGGCGCGTGGCTATGGCTACACCTTC. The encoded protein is CASSPQGGARGYGYTF.